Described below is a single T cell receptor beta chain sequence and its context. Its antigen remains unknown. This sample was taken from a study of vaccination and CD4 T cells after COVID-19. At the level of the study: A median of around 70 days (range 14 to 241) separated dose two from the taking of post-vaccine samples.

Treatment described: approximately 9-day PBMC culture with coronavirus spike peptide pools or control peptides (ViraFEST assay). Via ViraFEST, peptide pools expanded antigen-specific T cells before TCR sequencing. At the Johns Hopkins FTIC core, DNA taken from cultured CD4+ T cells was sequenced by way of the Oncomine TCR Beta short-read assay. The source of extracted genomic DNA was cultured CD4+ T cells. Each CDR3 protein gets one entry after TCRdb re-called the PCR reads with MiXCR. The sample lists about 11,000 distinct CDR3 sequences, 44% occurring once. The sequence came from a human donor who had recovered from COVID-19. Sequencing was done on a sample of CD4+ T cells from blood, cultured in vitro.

The CDR3 region is CAWSVGDSGNTIYF. In DNA form, the CDR3 reads TGTGCCTGGAGTGTAGGAGACTCTGGAAACACCATATATTTT. The rearrangement joins TRBV30 to TRBJ1-3; D is ambiguous. The length of the CDR3 is 14 residues. V shed 0 bases and J shed 0 bases, with 6 bases lying between them. CDR1 and CDR2 (germline): GTSNPN, SVGIG (reference sequence).